A selection of T cell receptor beta chains follows, all from one sample in a study of blood T cell repertoires in COVID-19. The protocol was immunoSEQ multiplex PCR, while the TCRdb copy is restricted to in-frame clones and leaves out a portion. Among around 200,000 clones, 80% to 90% were seen once, and the ten largest hold 10%. Sequencing was done on a sample of peripheral blood. The receptors stem from an elderly woman with acute or convalescent COVID-19. Both conserved end residues are part of each CDR3. A D gene is named only where the DNA matches it firmly. The size field is filled for only some rows; it gives once, few, many or a size class.

.	.	TRBV11-3	TRBJ2-7	TGTGCCAGCAGCTTAGAAGGAGGATACGAGCAGTACTTC	CASSLEGGYEQYF
.	TRBD1	TRBV12-3/TRBV12-4	TRBJ1-2	TGTGCCAGCAGGGGACAGGGGGCAGGTGGCTACACCTTC	CASRGQGAGGYTF
.	TRBD1	TRBV19	TRBJ1-2	TGTGCCAGTCGCAGACAGGGGTATTATGGCTACACCTTC	CASRRQGYYGYTF
.	.	TRBV7-2	TRBJ1-5	TGTGCCAGCAGCTCCGATCCCGGGGAAAGTCAGCCCCAGCATTTT	CASSSDPGESQPQHF
.	.	TRBV9	TRBJ1-2	TGTGCCAGCACCCGTGACGGGGGACCGACTAACTATGGCTACACCTTC	CASTRDGGPTNYGYTF
.	TRBD2	TRBV28	TRBJ2-1	TGTGCCAGCAGTTCCCAGACTAGCGGGTTATCCTACAATGAGCAGTTCTTC	CASSSQTSGLSYNEQFF
few	TRBD1	TRBV2	TRBJ2-1	TGTGCCAGCAGTGGACAGGGTTCCTACAATGAGCAGTTCTTC	CASSGQGSYNEQFF
.	TRBD2	TRBV30	TRBJ2-3	TGTGCCTGGAGTGAAGGACTAGCGGGAGGAACAGATACGCAGTATTTT	CAWSEGLAGGTDTQYF
.	.	TRBV7-9	TRBJ2-6	TGTGCCAGTTCAGGGGCCGCCCGCTCTGGGGCCAACGTCCTGACTTTC	CASSGAARSGANVLTF
.	TRBD2	TRBV5-4	TRBJ2-7	TGTGCCAGCAGCCGTAGCGGGGGGAACTACGAGCAGTACTTC	CASSRSGGNYEQYF
few	TRBD1	TRBV18	TRBJ1-6	TGTGCCAGCTCACCACTGACAGGGGATAATTCACCCCTCCACTTT	CASSPLTGDNSPLHF
.	TRBD2	TRBV4-2	TRBJ2-5	TGTGCCAGCAGCCAAGATGCCCTAGCGGTCTCTCAAGAGACCCAGTACTTC	CASSQDALAVSQETQYF